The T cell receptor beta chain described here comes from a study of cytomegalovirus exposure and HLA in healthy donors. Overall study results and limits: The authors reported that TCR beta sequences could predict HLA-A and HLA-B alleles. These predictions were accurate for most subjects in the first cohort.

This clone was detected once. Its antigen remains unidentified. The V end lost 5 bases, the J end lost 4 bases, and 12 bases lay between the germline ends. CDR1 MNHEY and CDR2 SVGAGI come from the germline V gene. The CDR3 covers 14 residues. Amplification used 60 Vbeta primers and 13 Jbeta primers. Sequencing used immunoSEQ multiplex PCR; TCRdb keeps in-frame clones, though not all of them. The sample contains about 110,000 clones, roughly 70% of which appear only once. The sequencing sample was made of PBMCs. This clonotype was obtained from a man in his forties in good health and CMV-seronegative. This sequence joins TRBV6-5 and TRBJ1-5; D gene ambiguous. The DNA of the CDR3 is TGTGCCAGCAGTACCCGTTCCGGGAATCAGCCCCAGCATTTT. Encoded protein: CASSTRSGNQPQHF.